The present T cell receptor (beta chain) was sequenced within a study of CD8+ T cells in alopecia areata. Study summary: Treated patients swallowed 5 to 10 mg of oral tofacitinib twice daily.

As regards this clone: Its antigen is still unknown.

In each case, RNA was isolated and then reverse transcribed into cDNA as the sequencing template. TCRdb's table, derived via immunoSEQ multiplex PCR, lists solely in-frame clones and lacks some. The sample contains around 300,000 clones, about 60% of which appear only once. Treatment reported: oral pan-JAK inhibitor, 5-10 mg twice daily. In alopecia areata patients, both lesional scalp punch biopsies and peripheral blood were collected. Germline V lookup: CDR1 MGHDK, CDR2 SYGVNS. This CDR3 spans 12 amino acids. V gave up 6 bases and J gave up 7 bases, with 12 bases separating them. Regarding the study as a whole: Scalp and blood retained many expanded lesional clones during tofacitinib. Links between baseline CD8+ expansion and response need larger treated cohorts.

The sequences come from CD4+ T cells sorted from blood, collected around week 54, from a patient treated with tofacitinib. V usage is TRBV25-1 and J usage is TRBJ1-1; D perhaps matches TRBD1 (6 bases). The source is a human donor with alopecia areata. The CDR3 protein is CASRRTGIEAFF. For the CDR3, the DNA is TGTGCCAGCAGACGTACAGGGATTGAAGCTTTCTTT.